The 9 T cell receptor beta chains reported below all come from one sample, sequenced in a study of regulatory T cells in long-lasting Graves disease. Time point of the sample: persistent/refractory GD, antithyroid drugs over 5 years with positive TRAb. PBMC RNA was the source of the TCR library. With iRepertoire HTBI primers and Arm-PCR of CDR3 regions, TCR beta libraries were built. TCRdb independently ran MiXCR on the multiplex PCR reads; one entry per CDR3 protein. The table records over 650,000 distinct CDR3 sequences, about 30% of them present only once. This material consisted of peripheral blood mononuclear cells (PBMCs), taken when the disease was refractory, from a patient treated with antithyroid drugs. These receptors were collected from a female donor with Graves disease.

The chain couples TRBV20-1 to TRBJ1-3, with D possibly being TRBD1 (6 bases). This CDR3 is built from 14 residues. Germline V gene sequence: CDR1 DFQATT, CDR2 SNEGSKA (reference sequence). Trimming shortened V by 6 bases and J by 0 bases, and 12 bases separated the two germline ends. CDR3 amino acids: CSARGGDSGNTIYF. CDR3 DNA sequence: TGCAGTGCCAGGGGCGGCGACTCTGGAAACACCATATATTTT.

This rearrangement joins TRBV29-1 to TRBJ1-2; D unclear. The V gene lost 4 bases and the J gene lost 6 bases, with 9 bases spanning the gap. The germline V gene encodes CDR1 SQVTM and CDR2 ANQGSEA. The CDR3 length is 11 residues. The CDR3 region has the DNA TGCAGCGTTGGGGCCGGACATGGCTACACCTTC. This codes for CSVGAGHGYTF.

V usage is TRBV19 and J usage is TRBJ1-5; possible D gene TRBD1, 6 bases. Germline V gives CDR1 LNHDA, CDR2 SQIVND (reference sequence). The CDR3 sequence is 15 residues long. V dropped 5 bases and J dropped 2 bases, with 13 bases sitting between them. The CDR3 DNA follows: TGTGCCAGTAGTTTAAACAACAGGGGCAATCAGCCCCAGCATTTT. It is translated as CASSLNNRGNQPQHF.

This clonotype was detected only a few times. Germline is not matched at one junction end, which may reflect a read error. J is TRBJ1-5 and V is TRBV6-1, with TRBD1 as a possible D gene (5 bases). Looked up from germline, CDR1 is MNHNS and CDR2 is SASEGT. The CDR3 runs 15 residues. CDR3 sequence (DNA): TGTGCCGGCAGGACGGTGGGGGACCGAAATCAGCCCCAGCATTTT. It is translated as CAGRTVGDRNQPQHF.

The chain uses TRBV7-9 and TRBJ1-2; D might be TRBD1 (6 bases). CDR1 and CDR2 (germline): SEHNR, FQNEAQ (reference sequence). The CDR3 sequence is 17 residues long. V gave up 1 base and J gave up 0 bases, with 15 bases separating them. The CDR3 DNA reads TGTGCCAGCAGCTTAGGCAGGGGCCCAGGTTCTAACTATGGCTACACCTTC. It encodes CASSLGRGPGSNYGYTF.

This clonotype has just a few counts. The chain employs TRBV9 and TRBJ1-5, with D possibly TRBD1 on 5 matching bases. Germline V gene lookup returns CDR1 SGDLS and CDR2 YYNGEE. The CDR3 runs to 13 residues. Trimming removed 4 bases at V and 3 bases at J, with 8 bases between. The chain's CDR3 is CASSRGPNQPQHF. In nucleotides, the CDR3 is TGTGCCAGCAGCCGGGGCCCCAATCAGCCCCAGCATTTT.

The table lists this clonotype with a count of one. The rearrangement links TRBV6-1 to TRBJ1-6; D uncertain. V lost 7 bases, J lost 6 bases, and 13 bases lay in between. Per germline, CDR1 MNHNS and CDR2 SASEGT. This CDR3 comprises 14 residues. CDR3 amino acids: CASNPTWGNSPLHF. Here the CDR3 DNA reads TGTGCCAGCAACCCAACGTGGGGTAATTCACCCCTCCACTTT.

This clonotype was recorded at least ten times. The chain couples TRBV6-5 to TRBJ2-5, with D unclear. The CDR3 sequence is 13 residues long. Trimming left V 0 bases short and J 5 bases short, with 7 bases between. In germline, CDR1 is MNHEY, CDR2 SVGAGI. CDR3 amino acids: CASSYSTRETQYF. CDR3 coding DNA: TGTGCCAGCAGTTACTCGACCAGGGAGACCCAGTACTTC.

This clonotype has only a few counts. V gene TRBV12-3 or TRBV12-4 combines with J gene TRBJ1-5, with D tentatively TRBD1 (5 bases). V lost 4 bases and J 7 bases, leaving 17 bases between the germline ends. This CDR3 contains 15 residues. The CDR3, as DNA: TGTGCCAGCAGTTACCGCCACGGGGCGAACCAGCCCCAGCATTTT. This codes for CASSYRHGANQPQHF.